These T cell receptor beta chains were read from a single sample in a study of blood T cell repertoires in COVID-19. The table came from immunoSEQ multiplex PCR; TCRdb's copy has only in-frame clones and leaves some out. This table has some 270,000 clones, approximately 88% appearing once. The sequencing sample was made of PBMCs or T cells enriched from blood (not recorded which). These receptors were obtained from a middle-aged woman who had been exposed to COVID-19. Both conserved end residues are part of each CDR3. Each record gives: V gene, clone size, D gene, J gene, CDR3 DNA, CDR3 protein. D genes are given only for firm matches. Clone size, where shown, is once, few, many, or a class for clones that have expanded.

>TRBV6-5|few|TRBD1|TRBJ2-2
TGTGCCAGCAGTTTTACAGGGGGCGCTGGGACCGGGGAGCTGTTTTTT
CASSFTGGAGTGELFF
>TRBV5-1|-|-|TRBJ2-1
TGCGCCAGCAGCTTGGGGGCGAGCTCCTACAATGAGCAGTTCTTC
CASSLGASSYNEQFF
>TRBV24-1|-|-|TRBJ2-2
TGTGCCACCAGTGATCCGGGACTGAACACCGGGGAGCTGTTTTTT
CATSDPGLNTGELFF
>TRBV18|-|TRBD1|TRBJ2-5
TGTGCCAGCTCCCCGACAGGGGCCAAGACCCAGTACTTC
CASSPTGAKTQYF
>TRBV2|-|TRBD1|TRBJ1-4
TGTGCCAGCAGGGGTACAGGGGGCCCTAATGAAAAACTGTTTTTT
CASRGTGGPNEKLFF
>TRBV28|-|TRBD1|TRBJ2-7
TGTGCCAGCAGTTTTGCGGGACAGGCCTACGAGCAGTACTTC
CASSFAGQAYEQYF
>TRBV27|once|-|TRBJ1-2
TGTGCCAGCAGTTTAAACGGGGGAAAGAACTATGGCTACACCTTC
CASSLNGGKNYGYTF
>TRBV5-1|-|-|TRBJ2-3
TGCGCCAGCAAAACGGAGTACACAGATACGCAGTATTTT
CASKTEYTDTQYF
>TRBV6-4|-|TRBD2|TRBJ2-3
TGTGCCAGCAGTGTTGGTTCGCGGGGGAGCGCTAGCACAGATACGCAGTATTTT
CASSVGSRGSASTDTQYF
>TRBV3-1/TRBV3-2|-|-|TRBJ2-3
TGTGCCAGCAGCCAAGACCTTGTGGATACGCAGTATTTT
CASSQDLVDTQYF
>TRBV7-2|-|TRBD1|TRBJ1-5
TGTGCCAGCAGCTGGACAGGGCTTCAGCCCCAGCATTTT
CASSWTGLQPQHF
>TRBV6-5|-|-|TRBJ1-6
TGTGCCAGCAGTTACAGTACGGGGTCCCAGGTCTCACCCCTCCACTTT
CASSYSTGSQVSPLHF
>TRBV2|-|TRBD1|TRBJ1-5
TGTGCCAGCAGTGAACAGGGGGTAGGGAATCAGCCCCAGCATTTT
CASSEQGVGNQPQHF
>TRBV7-2|-|TRBD1|TRBJ1-6
TGTGCCAGCAGCTTAAGGGGGGACAGGGTTTCACCCCTCCACTTT
CASSLRGDRVSPLHF
>TRBV20-1|-|-|TRBJ1-1
TGCAGTGCTAGTGGTGTAAGGGGCGACAAGATTGAAGCTTTCTTT
CSASGVRGDKIEAFF
>TRBV11-3|-|TRBD2|TRBJ2-3
TGTGCCAGCAGCTTAGGACCCTACAGCGGGGGGGCCCTAGATACGCAGTATTTT
CASSLGPYSGGALDTQYF
>TRBV7-2|-|-|TRBJ1-1
TGTGCCAGCAGCTTATTCCAGGCCATGAACACTGAAGCTTTCTTT
CASSLFQAMNTEAFF
>TRBV5-4|-|TRBD1|TRBJ1-2
TGTGCCAGCAGACGACAGGGGATGCGTGGCTACACCTTC
CASRRQGMRGYTF
>TRBV10-3|-|TRBD2|TRBJ2-3
TGTGCCATCAAAGACCCTAGCGGGGGCACAGATACGCAGTATTTT
CAIKDPSGGTDTQYF
>TRBV13|-|-|TRBJ2-3
TGTGCCAGCAGCTCGGAGACAGATACGCAGTATTTT
CASSSETDTQYF
>TRBV6-2/TRBV6-3|-|TRBD2|TRBJ2-1
TGTGCCAGCAGTTACCCACTAGCGGGAGGGCTTAATGAGCAGTTCTTC
CASSYPLAGGLNEQFF
>TRBV28|-|-|TRBJ1-5
TGTGCCAGCACCAATGACAGAGCTAGCAATCAGCCCCAGCATTTT
CASTNDRASNQPQHF
>TRBV7-6|-|TRBD1|TRBJ2-7
TGTGCCAGCAGCCTACAATCGGGACAGGGGGGCGAGCAGTACTTC
CASSLQSGQGGEQYF
>TRBV19|-|-|TRBJ1-5
TGTGCCAGTGGAACCGACTCTAGATATGGTAATCAGCCCCAGCATTTT
CASGTDSRYGNQPQHF
>TRBV4-3|once|-|TRBJ1-6
TGCGCCAGCAGCCAAGATCTGGCAGGGGCTAGAGATTCACCCCTCCACTTT
CASSQDLAGARDSPLHF
>TRBV14|-|-|TRBJ1-1
TGTGCCAGCAGCCGAGGACTTGACGCTTGGAACACTGAAGCTTTCTTT
CASSRGLDAWNTEAFF
>TRBV14|-|-|TRBJ2-1
TGTGCCAGCAGCCCCGGGGCGGGAAGGGATTACAATGAGCAGTTCTTC
CASSPGAGRDYNEQFF
>TRBV11-3|-|-|TRBJ1-6
TGTGCCAGCAGCTACGGTTCACCCCTCCACTTT
CASSYGSPLHF
>TRBV5-1|-|-|TRBJ1-4
TGTGCCAGCAGCTTGAATACGGCAGGGACTAATGAAAAACTGTTTTTT
CASSLNTAGTNEKLFF
>TRBV30|-|-|TRBJ1-1
TGTGCCTGGAGAGAGACTATGAACACTGAAGCTTTCTTT
CAWRETMNTEAFF
>TRBV30|-|TRBD1|TRBJ1-1
TGTGCCTGGAGAGACAGGGTGATTGAAGCTTTCTTT
CAWRDRVIEAFF
>TRBV24-1|-|TRBD2|TRBJ2-3
TGTGCCACCAGTGTACGGACTAGCGGGAGTGATACGCAGTATTTT
CATSVRTSGSDTQYF
>TRBV27|-|TRBD1|TRBJ1-2
TGTGCCAGCAGGGGACAGGGGGGGGGCTACACCTTC
CASRGQGGGYTF
>TRBV6-6|-|-|TRBJ2-2
TGTGCCAGCAGTCAGAAGAGCATGGGCGTCGTTGAGGGTCCCGGGGAGCTGTTTTTT
CASSQKSMGVVEGPGELFF
>TRBV28|-|-|TRBJ2-1
TGTGCCAGCAGCCCCAGCGGAGCCTCCTACAATGAGCAGTTCTTC
CASSPSGASYNEQFF
>TRBV7-9|once|TRBD1|TRBJ1-5
TGTGCCAGCAGCCGGGACAGCTTCAATCAGCCCCAGCATTTT
CASSRDSFNQPQHF
>TRBV15|-|TRBD1|TRBJ1-4
TGTGCCACCAGCACGGGACAGGGGAGGGAAAAACTGTTTTTT
CATSTGQGREKLFF
>TRBV7-9|-|-|TRBJ2-7
TGTGCCAGCAGCAACGAGGCCGAGCAGTACTTC
CASSNEAEQYF
>TRBV5-6|-|TRBD1|TRBJ1-2
TGTGCCAGCAGCTTTATCGCCGACAGGGGCGGCTACACCTTC
CASSFIADRGGYTF
>TRBV27|-|TRBD1|TRBJ1-2
TGTGCCAGCAGTTTACGACGGGACAGAAATAACTATGGCTACACCTTC
CASSLRRDRNNYGYTF